The 18 T cell receptor beta chains below all came from one sample that was sequenced in a study of cytomegalovirus exposure and HLA in healthy donors. The PCR was carried out with 60 Vbeta primers and 13 Jbeta primers. The method was immunoSEQ multiplex PCR; TCRdb's version includes in-frame clones alone and lacks a portion of them. The table has about 130,000 clones, 65% to 90% seen once. Sequenced material: PBMCs. The receptors here all came from a girl aged 2 to 9 in good health and CMV-seronegative.

V and J are TRBV19 and TRBJ1-4; a possible D gene is TRBD1 (6 bases). The CDR3 has 11 residues. Trimming pared 9 bases from V and 8 bases from J, leaving 10 bases between. The germline V gene encodes CDR1 LNHDA and CDR2 SQIVND (reference sequence). CDR3 in amino acids: CASIGGEKLFF. Here the CDR3 DNA reads TGTGCCAGCATTGGGGGCGAAAAACTGTTTTTT.

This rearrangement joins TRBV5-3 to TRBJ1-5; TRBD1 might be the D (5 bases). TRBV5-3 is an open reading frame whose function is uncertain. The CDR3 spans 16 residues. V was clipped by 6 bases and J by 1 base, with 17 bases between them. DNA of the CDR3: TGTGCCAGAACGCCAACAGGTATGAGAAGCAATCAGCCCCAGCATTTT. This translates into CARTPTGMRSNQPQHF.

On this clone itself: The sample carries other DNA sequences with the same CDR3. The genes are TRBV5-6 and TRBJ1-1, with D unresolved. The CDR3 is 14 residues long. V was cut by 4 bases and J by 2 bases, with 12 bases left in between. Germline V lookup: CDR1 SGHDT, CDR2 YYEEEE. The CDR3 here is CASSDYSLNTEAFF. In nucleotides, the CDR3 is TGTGCCAGCAGCGATTACAGCTTAAACACTGAAGCTTTCTTT.

The chain uses TRBV7-2 and TRBJ2-7; D gene uncertain. The CDR3 is 13 amino acids. V lost 4 bases to trimming and J lost 4 bases, with 11 bases between them. Germline assignment: CDR1 SGHTA and CDR2 FQGNSA. The CDR3: CASSSTPNYEQYF. As DNA, the CDR3 is TGTGCCAGCAGCTCAACCCCTAATTACGAGCAGTACTTC.

This chain connects TRBV6-6 to TRBJ2-7, with a possible D match to TRBD2 (5 bases). V shed 3 bases and J shed 2 bases, with 14 bases lying between them. This CDR3 comprises 15 residues. Germline V gene data show CDR1 as MNHNY and CDR2 as SVGAGI (reference sequence). The CDR3 loop is CASSYAMGVTYEQYF. CDR3 coding DNA: TGTGCCAGCAGTTATGCGATGGGAGTCACCTACGAGCAGTACTTC.

This clone was detected only once. The chain joins TRBV4-2 to TRBJ2-5, with a weak D call TRBD1 (6 bases). V dropped 0 bases and J dropped 1 base, with 9 bases sitting between them. The CDR3 covers 15 residues. Germline assignment: CDR1 LGHNA and CDR2 YNFKEQ. CDR3 DNA sequence: TGTGCCAGCAGCCAAGACAGGGGTGGCCAAGAGACCCAGTACTTC. Protein product: CASSQDRGGQETQYF.

There are a few counts of this clone. The chain combines TRBV5-6 with TRBJ1-4, with D maybe TRBD1 (5 bases). The CDR3 consists of 14 residues. V lost 4 bases and J 7 bases, leaving 14 bases between the germline ends. Germline-derived CDR1 and CDR2 are SGHDT and YYEEEE. The CDR3 coding sequence is TGTGCCAGCAGCCCATACGACAGTAGTGAAAAACTGTTTTTT. Translated: CASSPYDSSEKLFF.

The chain links TRBV15 to TRBJ1-3; D unclear. Germline CDR1 is LNHNV and CDR2 is YYDKDF (reference sequence). V was shortened by 1 base and J by 0 bases, with 7 bases between the two germline ends. The CDR3 runs to 15 residues. The CDR3 is CATSRGGTSGNTIYF. The CDR3 bases are TGTGCCACCAGCAGAGGAGGCACCTCTGGAAACACCATATATTTT.

The chain uses TRBV6-6 and TRBJ2-5; tentatively, D is TRBD2 (5 bases). The DNA end lines up better with TRBJ2-7; the J call may be wrong. Germline values: CDR1 MNHNY, CDR2 SVGAGI (reference sequence). The CDR3 is made up of 13 amino acids. The CDR3 loop reads CASSYRGGYEQYF. Here the CDR3 DNA reads TGTGCCAGCAGTTACCGCGGAGGCTACGAGCAGTACTTC.

The chain carries TRBV28 and TRBJ2-7; 11 positions agree with TRBD1. CDR3 length: 16 residues. V shed 8 bases and J 2 bases; nucleotides not matched to a gene: 11. The V gene's germline CDR1 is MDHEN and CDR2 SYDVKM. The DNA of the CDR3 is TGTGCCAGCGGTAGGACAGGGGGCGTTTTGCCCTACGAGCAGTACTTC. Translated, it gives CASGRTGGVLPYEQYF.

The chain recombines TRBV30 with TRBJ1-2; a weak D match, TRBD1 (5 bases). Trimming stripped 5 bases from V and 1 base from J, with 11 bases between. Germline CDR1 is GTSNPN and CDR2 is SVGIG (reference sequence). CDR3 size: 13 residues. CDR3 DNA: TGTGCCTGGTACAGGACTATTAACTATGGCTACACCTTC. This codes for CAWYRTINYGYTF.

The CDR3 region is CASSRGQGKGETQYF. The DNA for the CDR3 is TGTGCCAGTAGCCGGGGACAGGGAAAGGGAGAGACCCAGTACTTC. This chain uses TRBV19 with TRBJ2-5; 9 nucleotides line up with TRBD1. CDR3 length equals 15 residues. Germline V gene data show CDR1 as LNHDA and CDR2 as SQIVND (reference sequence). V gave up 6 bases and J gave up 4 bases; unmatched junction bases: 9. Filled out from reference TRBV19 and TRBJ2-5, the complete variable domain reads DGGITQSPKYLFRKEGQNVTLSCEQNLNHDAMYWYRQDPGQGLRLIYYSQIVNDFQKGDIAEGYSVSREKKESFPLTVTSAQKNPTAFYLCASSRGQGKGETQYFGPGTRLLVL.

This chain joins TRBV7-9 and TRBJ1-1; D is possibly TRBD1 (6 bases). Germline V gene sequence: CDR1 SEHNR, CDR2 FQNEAQ (reference sequence). This CDR3 is 15 amino acids long. V gave up 4 bases and J gave up 0 bases, with 12 bases separating them. DNA of the CDR3: TGTGCCAGCAGCTCTCCCGGGACAATGAACACTGAAGCTTTCTTT. Amino acid sequence: CASSSPGTMNTEAFF.

The genes are TRBV7-9 and TRBJ2-3; D is possibly TRBD1 (5 bases). The germline V and J ends were trimmed by 2 bases and 2 bases, with 14 bases remaining between them. The CDR3 spans 16 residues. Germline V gene data show CDR1 as SEHNR and CDR2 as FQNEAQ (reference sequence). In nucleotides, the CDR3 is TGTGCCAGCAGCTTAAGGATCCAGGGAATCACAGATACGCAGTATTTT. It codes for CASSLRIQGITDTQYF.

J is TRBJ2-7 and V is TRBV7-6; D is perhaps TRBD1 (5 bases). The CDR3 covers 14 residues. V shed 5 bases and J shed 0 bases, with 11 bases lying between them. Germline assignment: CDR1 SGHVS and CDR2 FNYEAQ. CDR3 sequence (DNA): TGTGCCAGCAGCAGGGGCCATCTCTCCTACGAGCAGTACTTC. Translation gives CASSRGHLSYEQYF.

The chain uses TRBV7-2 and TRBJ1-2; D remains unclear. The CDR3 has 13 residues. The germline V and J ends were trimmed by 1 base and 2 bases, with 5 bases remaining between them. Per the germline V gene, CDR1 is SGHTA and CDR2 is FQGNSA. Here the CDR3 reads CASSLVQNYGYTF. The CDR3 nucleotides are TGTGCCAGCAGCTTAGTACAGAACTATGGCTACACCTTC.

The CDR3 DNA sequence: TGTGCCAGCAGTTTAACAGGGGCCAACACTGAAGCTTTCTTT. Protein product: CASSLTGANTEAFF. The chain joins TRBV27 to TRBJ1-1, with 7 bases matching TRBD1. The ends lost 2 bases at V and 2 bases at J; junction bases unmatched: 2. CDR3 length: 14 amino acids. The germline CDR1 and CDR2 sequences are MNHEY and SMNVEV (reference sequence).

V gene TRBV5-1 combines with J gene TRBJ2-2; 7 bases are a match to TRBD1. CDR1 is SGHRS and CDR2 is YFSETQ in the germline V gene. V shed 2 bases and J 3 bases; nucleotides not matched to a gene: 1. CDR3 length: 14 residues. Here the CDR3 reads CASSFGQDTGELFF. DNA of the CDR3: TGCGCCAGCAGCTTTGGACAGGACACCGGGGAGCTGTTTTTT. Based on the CDR3 plus reference TRBV5-1 and TRBJ2-2, the full variable domain is KAGVTQTPRYLIKTRGQQVTLSCSPISGHRSVSWYQQTPGQGLQFLFEYFSETQRNKGNFPGRFSGRQFSNSRSEMNVSTLELGDSALYLCASSFGQDTGELFFGEGSRLTVL.